Listed below are T cell receptor beta chains from one sample, sequenced in a study of T cell changes during pregnancy in multiple sclerosis. Only in-frame clones appear in the TCRdb table, and some are missing; sequencing was by immunoSEQ multiplex PCR. This sample yields tens of thousands of clones, of which roughly 92% are seen a single time; 1.3% belongs to the top ten. Sequenced sample: peripheral blood. All receptors derive from a female donor with multiple sclerosis, enrolled in a pregnancy study. Each CDR3 is given with its conserved first and last residue. D genes are given only for firm matches. Clone sizes are given selectively: once, few, many, or a class where the clone is expanded.

size	V	J	D	CDR3	DNA
NA	TRBV6-1	TRBJ1-1	NA	CASSYGTEAFF	TGTGCCAGCAGTTACGGGACTGAAGCTTTCTTT
NA	TRBV7-2	TRBJ2-4	TRBD2	CASSLGRLAGKNIQYF	TGTGCCAGCAGCTTAGGTAGACTAGCGGGGAAAAACATTCAGTACTTC
NA	TRBV25-1	TRBJ2-3	NA	CASSDSSPGSRTDTQYF	TGTGCCAGCAGTGATAGTAGTCCGGGGAGTCGGACAGATACGCAGTATTTT
NA	TRBV7-3	TRBJ1-1	NA	CASSLQGDNTEAFF	TGTGCCAGCAGCCTACAGGGAGATAACACTGAAGCTTTCTTT
NA	TRBV13	TRBJ2-1	NA	CASSLSSRGPASYNEQFF	TGTGCCAGCAGCTTAAGTTCCCGAGGGCCTGCCTCCTACAATGAGCAGTTCTTC
NA	TRBV5-1	TRBJ2-2	TRBD1	CASSLGGTVTGELFF	TGCGCCAGCAGCTTGGGGGGGACAGTCACCGGGGAGCTGTTTTTT
NA	TRBV11-2	TRBJ2-2	TRBD2	CASSYLAGQYTGELFF	TGTGCCAGCAGTTACCTAGCGGGACAGTACACCGGGGAGCTGTTTTTT
NA	TRBV5-1	TRBJ2-7	NA	CASSLGGTASYEQYF	TGCGCCAGCAGCTTGGGTGGGACTGCGTCCTACGAGCAGTACTTC
NA	TRBV28	TRBJ2-1	TRBD2	CASSLWSSGGEQFF	TGTGCCAGCAGTTTATGGAGCAGCGGGGGTGAGCAGTTCTTC
once	TRBV4-2	TRBJ2-2	TRBD1	CASSQEPRTGGAGELFF	TGTGCCAGCAGCCAAGAACCCCGGACAGGGGGAGCCGGGGAGCTGTTTTTT
NA	TRBV10-1	TRBJ1-1	NA	CASSEAGVNTEAFF	TGCGCCAGCAGTGAAGCAGGGGTGAACACTGAAGCTTTCTTT
NA	TRBV9	TRBJ1-4	NA	CASSGGEATNEKLFF	TGTGCCAGCAGCGGGGGTGAAGCAACTAATGAAAAACTGTTTTTT
NA	TRBV15	TRBJ2-7	NA	CATSRAPGSSYEQYF	TGTGCCACCAGCAGAGCGCCGGGCAGCTCCTACGAGCAGTACTTC
NA	TRBV4-3	TRBJ1-2	TRBD1	CASSQGKTGKDYGYTF	TGCGCCAGCAGCCAGGGTAAGACAGGGAAGGACTATGGCTACACCTTC
NA	TRBV10-3	TRBJ1-1	TRBD1	CAIRVTGGVAEAFF	TGTGCCATCAGGGTTACAGGGGGTGTGGCTGAAGCTTTCTTT
NA	TRBV10-3	TRBJ1-1	NA	CARGSNTEAFF	TGTGCCAGGGGTTCGAACACTGAAGCTTTCTTT
NA	TRBV7-3	TRBJ1-2	NA	CASSLTRGARDGYTF	TGTGCCAGCAGCTTAACAAGGGGGGCTAGAGATGGCTACACCTTC
NA	TRBV10-2	TRBJ2-7	NA	CASSEGNEQYF	TGCGCCAGCAGTGAAGGAAACGAGCAGTACTTC
NA	TRBV7-9	TRBJ2-2	NA	CASSPLSGTTGELFF	TGTGCCAGCAGCCCCCTTTCGGGGACCACCGGGGAGCTGTTTTTT
NA	TRBV18	TRBJ2-7	TRBD2	CASSPGLADSYEQYF	TGTGCCAGCTCACCAGGACTAGCGGACTCCTACGAGCAGTACTTC
NA	TRBV6-1	TRBJ1-5	NA	CASSALQGTHQPQHF	TGTGCCAGCAGTGCCCTCCAGGGTACGCATCAGCCCCAGCATTTT
NA	TRBV27	TRBJ2-3	TRBD2	CASSLLAGGPADTQYF	TGTGCCAGCAGTTTATTGGCGGGAGGGCCCGCAGATACGCAGTATTTT
NA	TRBV6-1	TRBJ2-7	NA	CASTSRGNEQYF	TGTGCCAGCACCTCCAGGGGAAACGAGCAGTACTTC
NA	TRBV10-1	TRBJ2-1	NA	CASSDRADYNEQFF	TGCGCCAGCAGTGATAGAGCGGACTACAATGAGCAGTTCTTC
NA	TRBV6-4	TRBJ2-6	TRBD2	CASSERLAGVVGANVLTF	TGTGCCAGCAGTGAAAGGCTAGCGGGAGTGGTTGGGGCCAACGTCCTGACTTTC
NA	TRBV28	TRBJ2-7	NA	CASLNSIYEQYF	TGTGCCAGCCTGAACAGCATTTACGAGCAGTACTTC
NA	TRBV2	TRBJ2-6	NA	CASSGGRANGANVLTF	TGTGCCAGCAGTGGGGGCAGGGCGAACGGGGCCAACGTCCTGACTTTC
NA	TRBV6-1	TRBJ2-5	TRBD2	CASRTSAGGGETQYF	TGTGCCAGCAGGACTAGCGCGGGGGGGGGAGAGACCCAGTACTTC
NA	TRBV28	TRBJ1-2	TRBD1	CASSLPLSQGAGGYTF	TGTGCCAGCAGTTTACCCCTCTCACAGGGGGCAGGAGGCTACACCTTC
NA	TRBV4-3	TRBJ2-5	TRBD2	CASSQDSPAGGTMETQYF	TGCGCCAGCAGCCAAGATTCCCCAGCGGGGGGCACGATGGAGACCCAGTACTTC
NA	TRBV6-5	TRBJ1-2	NA	CASKEVGNDGYTF	TGTGCCAGCAAAGAGGTTGGGAACGATGGCTACACCTTC
NA	TRBV29-1	TRBJ2-5	TRBD1	CSASGTGQETQYF	TGCAGCGCCTCCGGGACAGGGCAAGAGACCCAGTACTTC
NA	TRBV21-1	TRBJ2-1	NA	CASSKARSGEDGEQFF	TGTGCCAGCAGCAAAGCTCGTAGTGGAGAGGACGGTGAGCAGTTCTTC
NA	TRBV10-2	TRBJ1-1	NA	CASSDFDRYGTEAFF	TGCGCCAGCAGTGATTTCGACAGATATGGCACTGAAGCTTTCTTT
NA	TRBV6-1	TRBJ1-1	NA	CASSESQGKGAEAFF	TGTGCCAGCAGTGAATCCCAGGGGAAGGGAGCTGAAGCTTTCTTT
NA	TRBV7-9	TRBJ2-7	NA	CASSFGGLSAEQYF	TGTGCCAGCAGCTTCGGGGGGCTTAGCGCCGAGCAGTACTTC
NA	TRBV4-2	TRBJ2-5	NA	CASSPRATVETQYF	TGTGCCAGCAGCCCTCGGGCGACAGTCGAGACCCAGTACTTC
once	TRBV7-9	TRBJ1-2	NA	CASSLLAAESALYGYTF	TGTGCCAGCAGCTTATTGGCGGCAGAGTCAGCCCTGTATGGCTACACCTTC
NA	TRBV4-1	TRBJ2-1	NA	CASSQAPLGWNNEQFF	TGCGCCAGCAGCCAAGCTCCGCTAGGCTGGAACAATGAGCAGTTCTTC
NA	TRBV7-6	TRBJ2-3	NA	CASSLDRDTDTQYF	TGTGCCAGCAGCTTAGACAGAGACACAGATACGCAGTATTTT
NA	TRBV18	TRBJ1-4	NA	CASSPSVNEKLFF	TGTGCCAGCTCACCAAGCGTTAATGAAAAACTGTTTTTT
NA	TRBV6-5	TRBJ1-5	NA	CASSYSEGGQPQHF	TGTGCCAGCAGTTACTCGGAGGGTGGTCAGCCCCAGCATTTT
NA	TRBV28	TRBJ2-3	NA	CASSVSTDTQYF	TGTGCCAGCAGTGTCTCCACAGATACGCAGTATTTT
NA	TRBV28	TRBJ2-1	NA	CASSLVGAPNEQFF	TGTGCCAGCAGTTTGGTGGGGGCGCCGAATGAGCAGTTCTTC
once	TRBV29-1	TRBJ2-7	NA	CSVVDGSYEQYF	TGCAGCGTTGTGGACGGTTCCTACGAGCAGTACTTC
once	TRBV5-8	TRBJ2-1	TRBD2	CASSLVRTSGIRSYNEQFF	TGTGCCAGCAGCTTGGTGAGGACTAGCGGGATCCGCTCCTACAATGAGCAGTTCTTC